This is a list of T cell receptor beta chains from one sample in a study of OX40 agonist ivuxolimab in advanced cancers. Assay: immunoSEQ multiplex PCR; the TCRdb copy retains only in-frame clones and omits some. This sample yields around 86,000 clones, of which around 91% are seen a single time; approximately 0.38% belongs to the top ten. Source: CD4+ or CD8+ T cells sorted from blood, taken in a trial of the OX40 agonist ivuxolimab. Receptors were obtained from an adult with an advanced solid tumor such as melanoma, head and neck, liver or kidney cancer. Each CDR3 is given with its conserved first and last residue. D genes are given only for firm matches. A clone size is listed for some rows: how often the clone was seen (once, few, many), or a class if it is expanded.

j_gene,abundance,v_gene,d_gene,CDR3aa,CDR3nt
TRBJ1-2,-,TRBV2,-,CASSVQGSNYGYTF,TGTGCCAGCAGTGTACAGGGCTCTAACTATGGCTACACCTTC
TRBJ2-7,-,TRBV30,-,CAWRPQPGAAYEQYF,TGTGCCTGGAGACCTCAGCCAGGGGCAGCCTACGAGCAGTACTTC
TRBJ2-5,-,TRBV4-1,-,CASSQVARTTQETQYF,TGCGCCAGCAGCCAAGTGGCCAGGACGACCCAAGAGACCCAGTACTTC
TRBJ2-4,-,TRBV10-1,-,CASSENRAAKNIQYF,TGCGCCAGCAGTGAGAATAGGGCAGCCAAAAACATTCAGTACTTC
TRBJ2-5,-,TRBV29-1,-,CSVEIVRTEKETQYF,TGCAGCGTTGAGATCGTTCGGACGGAGAAAGAGACCCAGTACTTC
TRBJ2-3,-,TRBV30,TRBD2,CAWSVLSGRGSDTQYF,TGTGCCTGGAGTGTACTGAGCGGGAGGGGATCAGATACGCAGTATTTT
TRBJ2-2,-,TRBV2,TRBD2,CASSPLLSGRIDTGELFF,TGTGCCAGCAGTCCCCTCCTTAGCGGGAGAATAGACACCGGGGAGCTGTTTTTT
TRBJ1-1,-,TRBV11-2,TRBD1,CASSRRTGMNTEAFF,TGTGCCAGCAGCAGAAGGACAGGGATGAACACTGAAGCTTTCTTT
TRBJ2-7,-,TRBV6-5,TRBD2,CASRPAGRTYEQYF,TGTGCCAGCAGGCCAGCGGGACGGACCTACGAGCAGTACTTC
TRBJ2-7,-,TRBV13,-,CASSFYGVGNEQYF,TGTGCCAGCAGCTTTTACGGGGTGGGTAACGAGCAGTACTTC
TRBJ2-1,-,TRBV7-9,-,CASSFRETYNEQFF,TGTGCCAGCAGCTTTAGGGAGACCTACAATGAGCAGTTCTTC
TRBJ1-6,-,TRBV30,-,CAWSVDTPISPLHF,TGTGCCTGGAGTGTAGATACTCCGATCTCACCCCTCCACTTT
TRBJ1-1,-,TRBV5-1,-,CASSSRVRGGTEAFF,TGCGCCAGCAGCTCCAGGGTGCGGGGGGGCACTGAAGCTTTCTTT
TRBJ1-5,-,TRBV25-1,-,CASSEALNQPQHF,TGTGCCAGCAGTGAAGCCCTCAATCAGCCCCAGCATTTT
TRBJ2-7,few,TRBV19,-,CASSTQGHEQYF,TGTGCCAGTAGCACCCAGGGCCACGAGCAGTACTTC
TRBJ1-4,-,TRBV2,TRBD1,CASSGTGAIGEKLFF,TGTGCCAGCAGTGGGACAGGGGCCATTGGTGAAAAACTGTTTTTT
TRBJ1-1,-,TRBV7-9,-,CASSFYQDLHSEAFF,TGTGCCAGCAGCTTTTATCAGGATCTGCACTCTGAAGCTTTCTTT
TRBJ2-7,-,TRBV6-1,-,CASHMTSSYEQYF,TGTGCCAGCCACATGACGAGCTCCTACGAGCAGTACTTC
TRBJ2-2,-,TRBV7-5,-,CVRGFKTSGRSTGELFF,TGTGTCAGAGGTTTTAAGACTAGCGGGAGAAGTACCGGGGAGCTGTTTTTT
TRBJ2-1,-,TRBV20-1,-,CSARVRVEQFF,TGCAGTGCTAGAGTCAGGGTCGAGCAGTTCTTC
TRBJ2-3,-,TRBV10-1,-,CASSVGDTDTQYF,TGCGCCAGCAGTGTAGGAGATACAGATACGCAGTATTTT
TRBJ1-1,-,TRBV5-4,-,CASSLQDRMNTEAFF,TGTGCCAGCAGCTTGCAAGACAGGATGAACACTGAAGCTTTCTTT
TRBJ1-5,-,TRBV6-1,-,CASSADLRANQPQHF,TGTGCCAGCAGTGCCGACCTAAGGGCCAATCAGCCCCAGCATTTT
TRBJ2-5,-,TRBV7-8,TRBD2,CASSPSRGSGVQETQYF,TGTGCCAGCAGCCCAAGTAGGGGTAGCGGGGTACAAGAGACCCAGTACTTC